Each of the 25 T cell receptor beta chains below was sequenced from the same sample in a study of shared clonotypes between healthy human individuals. Clones were sequenced by immunoSEQ multiplex PCR, and TCRdb holds only the in-frame ones, with some missing. The sample lists over a million clones; roughly 70% were seen once. The specimen was memory CD4+ T cells sorted from blood. The subset is: CD45RA-negative fraction. The receptors derive from a man younger than 30 in good health.

The J gene is TRBJ2-2, the V gene TRBV5-1; no definite D call. Trimming took off 2 bases at V and 3 bases at J, with 11 bases between the two ends. This CDR3 has 15 residues. Per the germline V gene, CDR1 is SGHRS and CDR2 is YFSETQ. The CDR3: CASSFGDTYTGELFF. CDR3 DNA sequence: TGCGCCAGCAGCTTCGGAGACACTTACACCGGGGAGCTGTTTTTT.

V usage is TRBV12-5 and J usage is TRBJ2-2, with TRBD2 as a possible D gene (5 bases). CDR1 and CDR2 (germline): LGHNT, FRNRAP. The CDR3 sequence is 13 residues long. The V gene lost 3 bases and the J gene lost 7 bases, with 9 bases spanning the gap. CDR3 DNA sequence: TGTGCTAGTGGTTTCGGGGAAATCGGGGAGCTGTTTTTT. Amino acid sequence: CASGFGEIGELFF.

This clone occurred once. Other DNA sequences within the sample encode an identical CDR3. The chain recombines TRBV2 with TRBJ2-1, with 13 bases fitting TRBD2. This CDR3 is 16 amino acids long. Germline V CDR1 and CDR2: SNHLY, FYNNEI. V shed 7 bases, J shed 1 base, and the junction held 4 bases outside the gene matches. The CDR3 DNA reads TGTGCCAGCACAAGGACTAGCGGGAGTTCCTACAATGAGCAGTTCTTC. Residues: CASTRTSGSSYNEQFF.

The V call is TRBV4-2, the J call TRBJ1-4; D is ambiguous. The CDR3 length is 18 residues. V lost 4 bases to trimming and J lost 5 bases, with 23 bases between them. CDR1 LGHNA and CDR2 YNFKEQ come from the germline V gene. CDR3 sequence reads: CASSRAAFGIGENEKLFF. The CDR3 DNA is TGTGCCAGCAGCCGGGCGGCTTTCGGTATCGGGGAAAATGAAAAACTGTTTTTT.

The CDR3 DNA reads TGTGCCAGCAGCCAATCGGGGAATCTGGGCTATGGCTACACCTTC. This gives the protein CASSQSGNLGYGYTF. The chain recombines TRBV16 with TRBJ1-2; no clear D gene. Per germline, CDR1 KGHSY and CDR2 FQNENV. The CDR3 has 15 amino acids. V was shortened by 0 bases and J by 4 bases, with 12 bases between the two germline ends.

The chain has TRBV19 and TRBJ1-2; 9 nucleotides line up with TRBD1. Germline values: CDR1 LNHDA, CDR2 SQIVND (reference sequence). V shed 7 bases and J 7 bases; nucleotides not matched to a gene: 10. This CDR3 spans 14 amino acids. The CDR3 here is CASINQGQGGGYTF. The CDR3 DNA reads TGTGCCAGTATCAATCAGGGACAGGGAGGTGGCTACACCTTC.

The chain couples TRBV19 to TRBJ2-5; D remains unclear. Germline V gene data show CDR1 as LNHDA and CDR2 as SQIVND (reference sequence). There are 12 residues in the CDR3. Trimming removed 3 bases from V and 2 bases from J, with 4 bases in between. The CDR3 region is CASSIRQETQYF. The CDR3 DNA follows: TGTGCCAGTAGTATTAGGCAAGAGACCCAGTACTTC.

The chain is built from TRBV5-1 and TRBJ1-4; 9 bases map to TRBD1. V shed 1 base, J shed 4 bases, and the junction held 11 bases outside the gene matches. This CDR3 has 18 residues. Per the germline V gene, CDR1 is SGHRS and CDR2 is YFSETQ. The CDR3 nucleotides are TGCGCCAGCAGCTTGACGGTTGGGACAGGGAGAAGTAATGAAAAACTGTTTTTT. It translates to CASSLTVGTGRSNEKLFF.

The chain joins TRBV9 to TRBJ2-5, with TRBD1 identical over 9 bases. Germline V gene sequence: CDR1 SGDLS, CDR2 YYNGEE. This CDR3 has 16 residues. The ends lost 7 bases at V and 5 bases at J; junction bases unmatched: 15. CDR3 loop: CASAKFIGQGSETQYF. CDR3 bases: TGTGCCAGCGCGAAATTCATCGGACAGGGGTCGGAGACCCAGTACTTC.

Turning to this clone: The sample contains more than one DNA sequence encoding this CDR3. The chain combines TRBV5-1 with TRBJ1-2; TRBD1 matches at 8 bases. CDR1 SGHRS and CDR2 YFSETQ come from the germline V gene. J was trimmed by 6 bases and V by 5 bases; bases with no gene match: 6. The CDR3 is 13 residues long. The CDR3: CASSPGGTDGYTF. In DNA form, the CDR3 reads TGCGCCAGCAGTCCAGGGGGCACCGATGGCTACACCTTC.

This chain uses TRBV6-4 with TRBJ1-3; no definite D call. This CDR3 region has 13 residues. CDR1 MRHNA and CDR2 SNTAGT come from the germline V gene. V was pared by 8 bases and J by 3 bases, with 11 bases between. CDR3: CASGPRNGNTIYF. The CDR3 nucleotides read TGTGCCAGCGGGCCGAGGAATGGAAACACCATATATTTT.

The gene calls are TRBV5-1 and TRBJ2-3; D unclear. The V and J ends lost 1 base and 0 bases respectively, with 9 bases between them. Germline V gene lookup returns CDR1 SGHRS and CDR2 YFSETQ. The CDR3 has 15 residues. The chain's CDR3 is CASSLSISSTDTQYF. CDR3 nucleotide sequence: TGCGCCAGCAGCTTGTCGATTTCTAGCACAGATACGCAGTATTTT.

Note on this clone: The junction differs from germline at one of its ends, possibly a read error. The chain links TRBV7-7 to TRBJ2-7, with TRBD1 as a possible D gene (5 bases). Germline CDR1 SSHAT, CDR2 FNYEAQ (reference sequence). The CDR3 has 15 residues. CDR3 nucleotides: TGTGCTAGCAGCTTACGCGCAGGGTATGGTTACGAGCAGTACTTC. Translating it yields CASSLRAGYGYEQYF.

The chain uses TRBV7-2 and TRBJ2-1, with unresolved D. V lost 2 bases, J lost 4 bases, and 3 bases lay in between. This CDR3 is 12 amino acids long. CDR1 and CDR2 from the germline V gene are SGHTA and FQGNSA. CDR3 protein: CASSLLYNEQFF. The CDR3 nucleotides read TGTGCCAGCAGCTTACTTTACAATGAGCAGTTCTTC.

This chain joins TRBV29-1 and TRBJ2-2, with TRBD2 matching 7 bases. The CDR3 runs 15 residues. The junction had 10 bases not matched to a gene; V was cut back by 6 bases and J by 3 bases. CDR1 and CDR2 (germline): SQVTM, ANQGSEA. The CDR3 sequence: CSVGGTKTYTGELFF. The CDR3 nucleotides read TGCAGCGTGGGAGGGACCAAGACATACACCGGGGAGCTGTTTTTT.

Here the CDR3 DNA reads TGTGCCATCAGTGAGTCTAGCGCGCAACTCTGGGCCGGGGAGCTGTTTTTT. It is translated as CAISESSAQLWAGELFF. The chain joins TRBV10-3 to TRBJ2-2, with a tentative D call TRBD2 (5 bases). CDR1 and CDR2 (germline): ENHRY, SYGVKD. The CDR3 has 17 residues. The V end lost 0 bases, the J end lost 6 bases, and 17 bases lay between the germline ends.

This clone has a single count. DNA for the CDR3: TGCGCCAGCAGCTTGGGATTGTTTTATGGCTACACCTTC. It yields the protein CASSLGLFYGYTF. The chain links TRBV5-1 to TRBJ1-2; no definite D call. Between the trimmed V and J ends, which lost 0 bases and 5 bases, there was a span of 8 bases. This CDR3 contains 13 residues. Germline CDR1 is SGHRS and CDR2 is YFSETQ.

The J gene is TRBJ2-7, the V gene TRBV6-6; TRBD1 matches 10 bases. This CDR3 has 14 amino acids. V trimming: 7 bases; J trimming: 6 bases; junction bases outside the gene matches: 9. Germline-derived CDR1 and CDR2 are MNHNY and SVGAGI (reference sequence). Here the CDR3 DNA reads TGTGCCAGCAACTTAGGACAGGGGGATGGCGAGCAGTACTTC. Encoded protein: CASNLGQGDGEQYF.

The chain combines TRBV7-2 with TRBJ1-5, with no clear D. Germline CDR1 reads SGHTA; CDR2 reads FQGNSA. V was cut by 1 base and J by 0 bases, with 4 bases left in between. The length of the CDR3 is 14 residues. This CDR3 is CASSLGYSNQPQHF. CDR3 nucleotides: TGTGCCAGCAGCTTAGGATATAGCAATCAGCCCCAGCATTTT.

The chain is built from TRBV2 and TRBJ2-5, with D hard to call. The V gene lost 4 bases and the J gene lost 2 bases, with 8 bases spanning the gap. Germline V lookup: CDR1 SNHLY, CDR2 FYNNEI. The CDR3 is 13 amino acids. The CDR3 DNA sequence: TGTGCCAGCAGTGTAAATAGACAAGAGACCCAGTACTTC. Amino acids: CASSVNRQETQYF.

The chain has TRBV29-1 and TRBJ1-6; TRBD1 is a possible D gene (5 bases). Trimming took off 7 bases at V and 1 base at J, with 8 bases between the two ends. The CDR3 is 13 residues long. Germline CDR1 is SQVTM and CDR2 is ANQGSEA. The CDR3 nucleotides read TGCAGCGCCCAGGGTTCCTATAATTCACCCCTCCACTTT. Protein product: CSAQGSYNSPLHF.

The rearrangement links TRBV2 to TRBJ2-3; 10 bases fit TRBD1. This CDR3 contains 16 residues. Germline-derived CDR1 and CDR2 are SNHLY and FYNNEI. The J segment lost 2 bases and the V segment lost 6 bases, leaving 8 bases of the junction unmatched. The CDR3 region has the DNA TGTGCCAGCAGAGGGGGGACAGGGGTCCACACAGATACGCAGTATTTT. Protein: CASRGGTGVHTDTQYF. The variable domain in full, completed from reference TRBV2 and TRBJ2-3, reads EPEVTQTPSHQVTQMGQEVILRCVPISNHLYFYWYRQILGQKVEFLVSFYNNEISEKSEIFDDQFSVERPDGSNFTLKIRSTKLEDSAMYFCASRGGTGVHTDTQYFGPGTRLTVL.

About this clone itself: A much larger clone differs from this one at a single base, so this may be a read error. The chain's CDR3 is CASSRGQYNSPLHF. The CDR3, as DNA: TGTGCCAGCAGCCGGGGACAGTATAATTCACCCCTCCACTTT. V usage is TRBV27 and J usage is TRBJ1-6, with 7 bases aligning to TRBD1. Germline values: CDR1 MNHEY, CDR2 SMNVEV (reference sequence). The length of the CDR3 is 14 residues. V was pared by 6 bases and J by 4 bases, with 3 bases of the junction left unmatched.

In its sample, this clone was seen a few times. The rearrangement uses TRBV18 and TRBJ1-1, with 7 positions matching TRBD1. This CDR3 is 15 amino acids long. The germline V gene encodes CDR1 KGHSH and CDR2 LQKENI. V shed 0 bases, J shed 4 bases, and the junction held 5 bases outside the gene matches. DNA of the CDR3: TGTGCCAGCTCACCACCTACAGGGGAGGCCACTGAAGCTTTCTTT. It yields the protein CASSPPTGEATEAFF. Together with reference TRBV18 and TRBJ1-1, the CDR3 gives the full variable domain: NAGVMQNPRHLVRRRGQEARLRCSPMKGHSHVYWYRQLPEEGLKFMVYLQKENIIDESGMPKERFSAEFPKEGPSILRIQQVVRGDSAAYFCASSPPTGEATEAFFGQGTRLTVV.

This clone has a single count. V is TRBV6-5 and J is TRBJ1-2; no firm D call. With 2 bases removed from V and 4 bases from J, the gap between germline ends came to 11 bases. The CDR3 sequence is 14 residues long. Germline CDR1 MNHEY, CDR2 SVGAGI. The CDR3 loop is CASSYQYGPYGYTF. The CDR3 DNA is TGTGCCAGCAGTTACCAGTACGGGCCCTATGGCTACACCTTC.